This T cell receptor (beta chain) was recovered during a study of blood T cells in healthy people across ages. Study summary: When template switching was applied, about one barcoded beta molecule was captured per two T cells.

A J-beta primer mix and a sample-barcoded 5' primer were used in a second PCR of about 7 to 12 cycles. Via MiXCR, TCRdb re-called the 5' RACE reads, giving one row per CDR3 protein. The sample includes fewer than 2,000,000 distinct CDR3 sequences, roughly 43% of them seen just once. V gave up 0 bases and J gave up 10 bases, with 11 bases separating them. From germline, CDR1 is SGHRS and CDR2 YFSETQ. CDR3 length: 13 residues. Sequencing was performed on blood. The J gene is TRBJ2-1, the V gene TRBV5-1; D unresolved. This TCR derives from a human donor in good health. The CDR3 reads CASSLDIAREQFF. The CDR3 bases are TGCGCCAGCAGCTTGGATATCGCGCGGGAGCAGTTCTTC.